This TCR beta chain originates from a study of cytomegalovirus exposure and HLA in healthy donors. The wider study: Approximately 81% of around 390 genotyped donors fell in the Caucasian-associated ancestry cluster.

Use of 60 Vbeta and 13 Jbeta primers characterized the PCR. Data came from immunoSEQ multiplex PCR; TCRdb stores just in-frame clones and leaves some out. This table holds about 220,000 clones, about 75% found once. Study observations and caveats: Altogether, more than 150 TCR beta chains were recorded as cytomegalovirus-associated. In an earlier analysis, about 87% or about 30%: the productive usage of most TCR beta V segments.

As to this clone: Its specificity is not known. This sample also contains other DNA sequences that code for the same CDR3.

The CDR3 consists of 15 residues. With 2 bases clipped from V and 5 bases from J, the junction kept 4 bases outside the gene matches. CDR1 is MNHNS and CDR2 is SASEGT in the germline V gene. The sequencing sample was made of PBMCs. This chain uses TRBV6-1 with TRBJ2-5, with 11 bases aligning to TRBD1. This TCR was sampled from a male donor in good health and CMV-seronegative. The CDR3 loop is CASSEWTGGRETQYF. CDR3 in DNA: TGTGCCAGCAGTGAATGGACAGGGGGCCGTGAGACCCAGTACTTC.